The present TCR beta chain was sequenced within a study of PD-1 blockade in mismatch repair-deficient tumors. The repertoire was sequenced with immunoSEQ multiplex PCR; TCRdb's copy has only in-frame clones and lacks some. This sample has some 100,000 clones; approximately 83% occur once, and the top ten carry roughly 6.2%. This clone was recorded once. Per germline, CDR1 GTSNPN and CDR2 SVGIG (reference sequence). The CDR3 consists of 12 residues. With 3 bases removed from V and 4 bases from J, the gap between germline ends came to 9 bases. The V call is TRBV30, the J call TRBJ2-5; D gene uncertain. The material sequenced was peripheral blood, taken approximately 36 weeks after starting pembrolizumab. This clonotype was sampled from an adult with mismatch repair-deficient cancer. CDR3 amino acids: CAWSETPETQYF. CDR3 DNA sequence: TGTGCCTGGAGCGAGACCCCAGAGACCCAGTACTTC.